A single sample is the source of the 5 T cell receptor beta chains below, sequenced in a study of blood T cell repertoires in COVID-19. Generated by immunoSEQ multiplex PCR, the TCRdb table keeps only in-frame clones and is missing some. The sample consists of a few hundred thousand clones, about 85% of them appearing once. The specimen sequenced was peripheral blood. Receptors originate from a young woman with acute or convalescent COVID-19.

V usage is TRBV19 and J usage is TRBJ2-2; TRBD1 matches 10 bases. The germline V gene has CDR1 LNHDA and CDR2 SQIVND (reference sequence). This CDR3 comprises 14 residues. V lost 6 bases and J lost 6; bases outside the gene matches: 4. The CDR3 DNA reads TGTGCCAGTAGGGGCGGACAGGGGGCCGGGGAGCTGTTTTTT. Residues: CASRGGQGAGELFF.

Written as DNA, the CDR3 is TGTGCCAGCCGAAGACAGGGAAACACCATATATTTT. Translation: CASRRQGNTIYF. This sequence joins TRBV7-8 and TRBJ1-3, with D possibly being TRBD1 (5 bases). The CDR3 sequence is 12 residues long. V was clipped by 8 bases and J by 4 bases, with 9 bases between them. Germline V CDR1 and CDR2: SGHVS, FQNEAQ.

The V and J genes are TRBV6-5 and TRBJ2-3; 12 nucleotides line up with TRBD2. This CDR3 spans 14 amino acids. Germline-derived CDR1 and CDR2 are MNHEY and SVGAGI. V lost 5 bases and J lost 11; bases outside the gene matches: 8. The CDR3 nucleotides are TGTGCCAGCAGTACTGGACTAGCGGGGAGTAGGCAGTATTTT. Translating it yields CASSTGLAGSRQYF.

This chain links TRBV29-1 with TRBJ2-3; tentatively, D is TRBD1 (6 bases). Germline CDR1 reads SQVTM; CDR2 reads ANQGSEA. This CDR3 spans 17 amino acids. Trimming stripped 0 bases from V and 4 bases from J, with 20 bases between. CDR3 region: CSVEDLFQGKAADTQYF. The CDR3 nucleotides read TGCAGCGTTGAAGATTTGTTCCAGGGGAAGGCGGCAGATACGCAGTATTTT.

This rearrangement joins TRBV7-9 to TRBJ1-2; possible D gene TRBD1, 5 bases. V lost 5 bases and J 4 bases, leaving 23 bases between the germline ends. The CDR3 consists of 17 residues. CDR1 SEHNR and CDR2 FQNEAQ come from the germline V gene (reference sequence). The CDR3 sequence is CASSRGGAEKTLYGYTF. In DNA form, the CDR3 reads TGTGCCAGCAGCCGCGGTGGGGCGGAAAAAACACTCTATGGCTACACCTTC.